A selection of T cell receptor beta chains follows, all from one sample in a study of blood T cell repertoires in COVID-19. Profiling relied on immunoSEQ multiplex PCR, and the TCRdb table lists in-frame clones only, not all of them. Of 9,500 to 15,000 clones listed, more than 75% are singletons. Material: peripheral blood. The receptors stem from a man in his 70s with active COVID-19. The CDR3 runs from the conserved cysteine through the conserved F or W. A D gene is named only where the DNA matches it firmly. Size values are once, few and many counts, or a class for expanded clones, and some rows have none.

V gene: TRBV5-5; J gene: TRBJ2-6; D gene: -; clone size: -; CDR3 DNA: TGTGCCAGCAGCAAGGACAGTCCCGGGGCCAACGTCCTGACTTTC; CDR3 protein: CASSKDSPGANVLTF
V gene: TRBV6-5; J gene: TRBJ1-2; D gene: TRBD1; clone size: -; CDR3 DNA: TGTGCCAGCAGTACCCGACAGGGCGGATATGGCTACACCTTC; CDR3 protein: CASSTRQGGYGYTF
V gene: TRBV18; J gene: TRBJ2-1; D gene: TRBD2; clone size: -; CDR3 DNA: TGTGCCAGCTCACCAGCGGGAGGGGGCTCCTACAATGAGCAGTTCTTC; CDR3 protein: CASSPAGGGSYNEQFF
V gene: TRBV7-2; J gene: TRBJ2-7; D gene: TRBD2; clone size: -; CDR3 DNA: TGTGCCAGCAGCTTAGGGGGGGGAGTTTACGAGCAGTACTTC; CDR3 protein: CASSLGGGVYEQYF
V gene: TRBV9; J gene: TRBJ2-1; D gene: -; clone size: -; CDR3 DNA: TGTGCCAGCAGCGTAGAGGAAACAGTTATTACCTACAATGAGCAGTTCTTC; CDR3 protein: CASSVEETVITYNEQFF
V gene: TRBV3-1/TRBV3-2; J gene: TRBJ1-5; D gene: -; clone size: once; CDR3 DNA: TGTGCCAGCAGCCCCTTGGGGGGTCGTGGCAATCAGCCCCAGCATTTT; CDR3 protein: CASSPLGGRGNQPQHF
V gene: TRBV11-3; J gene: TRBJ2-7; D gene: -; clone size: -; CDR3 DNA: TGTGCCAGCAGCTTAGAGGCTAGCGACCACGAGCAGTACTTC; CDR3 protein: CASSLEASDHEQYF
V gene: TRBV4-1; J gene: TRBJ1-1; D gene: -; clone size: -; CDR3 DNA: TGCGCCAGCAGCGCGGTGGGGGCAGCAGACACTGAAGCTTTCTTT; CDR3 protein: CASSAVGAADTEAFF
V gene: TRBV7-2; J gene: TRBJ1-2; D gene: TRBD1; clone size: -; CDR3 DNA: TGTGCCAGCAGCCCGACAGGGGGATCTGGCTACACCTTC; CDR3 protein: CASSPTGGSGYTF
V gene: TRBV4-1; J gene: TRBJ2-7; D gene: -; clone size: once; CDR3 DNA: TGCGCCAGCAGCCAAGATCGGCGGCAGAGCTCCTACGAGCAGTACTTC; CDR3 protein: CASSQDRRQSSYEQYF
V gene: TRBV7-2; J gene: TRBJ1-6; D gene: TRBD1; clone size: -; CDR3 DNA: TGTGCCAGCAGCCCCCCGGGACAGAGACTATTAAATTCACCCCTCCACTTT; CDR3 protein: CASSPPGQRLLNSPLHF
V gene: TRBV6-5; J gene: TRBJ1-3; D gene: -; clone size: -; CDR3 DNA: TGTGCCAGCAGTTACATGGCAGGGGAAAACACCATATATTTT; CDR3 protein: CASSYMAGENTIYF
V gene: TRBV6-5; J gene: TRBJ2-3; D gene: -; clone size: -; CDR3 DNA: TGTGCCAGCAGTTACCCCGGCGGAGATACGCAGTATTTT; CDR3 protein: CASSYPGGDTQYF
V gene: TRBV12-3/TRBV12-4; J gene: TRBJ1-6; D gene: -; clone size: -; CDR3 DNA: TGTGCCAGCAGGGGGGCGGATTCACCCCTCCACTTT; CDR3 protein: CASRGADSPLHF
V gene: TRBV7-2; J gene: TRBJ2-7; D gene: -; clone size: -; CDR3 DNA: TGTGCCAGCAGCTGGACCCCAGGCAGGGGCCGCGAGCAGTACTTC; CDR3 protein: CASSWTPGRGREQYF
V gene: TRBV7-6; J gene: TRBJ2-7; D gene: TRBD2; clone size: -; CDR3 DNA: TGTGCCAGCAGCTTAGGTGGCCCAGGACTAGCCGGCTACGAGCAGTACTTC; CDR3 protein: CASSLGGPGLAGYEQYF
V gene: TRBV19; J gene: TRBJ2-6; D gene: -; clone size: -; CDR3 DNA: TGTGCCAGGCGCAAATTTCAGGGGAACCTCTCTGGGGCCAACGTCCTGACTTTC; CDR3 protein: CARRKFQGNLSGANVLTF
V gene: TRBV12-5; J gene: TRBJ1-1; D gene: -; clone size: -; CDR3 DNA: TGTGCTAGTGGCCTCTCCTTGTCGGGGAACACTGAAGCTTTCTTT; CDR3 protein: CASGLSLSGNTEAFF
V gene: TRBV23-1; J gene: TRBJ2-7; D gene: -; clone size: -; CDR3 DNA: TGCGCCAGCAGGGGGGGGGACATTTTCTCCTACGAGCAGTACTTC; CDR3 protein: CASRGGDIFSYEQYF
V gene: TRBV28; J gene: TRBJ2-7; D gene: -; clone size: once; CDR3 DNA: TGTGCCAGCAGTTTACTAGGGGGCTACGAGCAGTACTTC; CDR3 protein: CASSLLGGYEQYF
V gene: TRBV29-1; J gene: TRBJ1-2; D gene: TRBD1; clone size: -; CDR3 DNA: TGCAGCGTGGGACAGGATACTAACTATGGCTACACCTTC; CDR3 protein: CSVGQDTNYGYTF
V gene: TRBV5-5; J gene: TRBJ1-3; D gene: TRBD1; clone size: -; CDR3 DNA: TGTGCCAGCAGGCTACAGGGGGCAGGTGGAAACACCATATATTTT; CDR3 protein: CASRLQGAGGNTIYF